The source of this T cell receptor (beta chain) is a study of blood T cell repertoires in COVID-19. Across the study: PBMCs, B-cell-depleted T cells, or T cells provided the cDNA or gDNA that made up the material.

Under the authors' procedure: Nucleated cell number was recorded as an estimate derived from reference gene primer amplification. TCRdb's copy holds only in-frame clones and misses some; the assay was immunoSEQ multiplex PCR. Clonal size and the V and J genes are those of that table, whereas D and trimming came from the DNA. The repertoire has about 180,000 clones, roughly nine tenths of them found once; the top ten carry roughly 2.9%. This CDR3 spans 16 amino acids. Trimming took 7 bases from V and 0 from J; bases not matched to a gene: 10. Germline-derived CDR1 and CDR2 are LGHDT and YNNKEL (reference sequence). This clone was seen once.

Sequences were obtained from peripheral blood. This receptor was identified in a woman aged 25-40 years with active or convalescent COVID-19. The chain recombines TRBV3-1 (or the pseudogene TRBV3-2) with TRBJ1-1, with 8 bases that match TRBD1. The CDR3 nucleotides are TGTGCCAGCAAGCCCTTGACAGGGGATATGAACACTGAAGCTTTCTTT. Translating it yields CASKPLTGDMNTEAFF.